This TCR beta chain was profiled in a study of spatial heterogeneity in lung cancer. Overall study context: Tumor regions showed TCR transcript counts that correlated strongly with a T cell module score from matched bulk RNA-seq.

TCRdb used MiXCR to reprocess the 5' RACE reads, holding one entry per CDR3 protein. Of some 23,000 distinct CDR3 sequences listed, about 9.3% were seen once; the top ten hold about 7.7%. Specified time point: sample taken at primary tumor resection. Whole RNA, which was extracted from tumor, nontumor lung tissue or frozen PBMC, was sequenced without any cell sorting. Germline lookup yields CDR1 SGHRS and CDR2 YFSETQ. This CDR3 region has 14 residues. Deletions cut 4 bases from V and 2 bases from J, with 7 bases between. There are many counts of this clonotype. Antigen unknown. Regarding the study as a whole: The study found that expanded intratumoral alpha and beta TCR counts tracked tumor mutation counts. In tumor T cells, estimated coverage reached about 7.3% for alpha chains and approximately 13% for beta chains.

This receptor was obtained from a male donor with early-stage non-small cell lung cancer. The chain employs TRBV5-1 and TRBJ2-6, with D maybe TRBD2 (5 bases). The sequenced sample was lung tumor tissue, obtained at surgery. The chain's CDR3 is CASSPGTGANVLTF. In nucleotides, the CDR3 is TGCGCCAGCAGCCCCGGGACTGGGGCCAACGTCCTGACTTTC.